In this sample, the clone carrying this T cell receptor (beta chain) turned up many times. Its target is not known. This entry belongs to a study of naive and memory T cell subsets. Findings of the study overall: There was no ground truth to check naive and memory subset results. Over 90% of naive TCR sequences appeared only once, unlike memory subsets.

With 7 bases removed from V and 0 bases from J, the gap between germline ends came to 10 bases. CDR3 length equals 15 residues. CDR1 ENHRY and CDR2 SYGVKD come from the germline V gene. An equimolar mix of two oligonucleotides served as the beta constant-region primer for TRBC1 and TRBC2. TCRdb redid the calling of the UMI-ligation and nested PCR reads with MiXCR, one entry per CDR3 protein. The table lists 120,000 to 150,000 distinct CDR3 sequences, over 15% of them singletons. The specimen was naive CD4+ T cells from blood. The V call is TRBV10-3, the J call TRBJ2-6; the D is unclear. The clonotype was recovered from a human donor in good health. This CDR3 reads CAITKDLSGANVLTF. For the CDR3, the DNA is TGTGCCATCACTAAGGACCTCTCTGGGGCCAACGTCCTGACTTTC.